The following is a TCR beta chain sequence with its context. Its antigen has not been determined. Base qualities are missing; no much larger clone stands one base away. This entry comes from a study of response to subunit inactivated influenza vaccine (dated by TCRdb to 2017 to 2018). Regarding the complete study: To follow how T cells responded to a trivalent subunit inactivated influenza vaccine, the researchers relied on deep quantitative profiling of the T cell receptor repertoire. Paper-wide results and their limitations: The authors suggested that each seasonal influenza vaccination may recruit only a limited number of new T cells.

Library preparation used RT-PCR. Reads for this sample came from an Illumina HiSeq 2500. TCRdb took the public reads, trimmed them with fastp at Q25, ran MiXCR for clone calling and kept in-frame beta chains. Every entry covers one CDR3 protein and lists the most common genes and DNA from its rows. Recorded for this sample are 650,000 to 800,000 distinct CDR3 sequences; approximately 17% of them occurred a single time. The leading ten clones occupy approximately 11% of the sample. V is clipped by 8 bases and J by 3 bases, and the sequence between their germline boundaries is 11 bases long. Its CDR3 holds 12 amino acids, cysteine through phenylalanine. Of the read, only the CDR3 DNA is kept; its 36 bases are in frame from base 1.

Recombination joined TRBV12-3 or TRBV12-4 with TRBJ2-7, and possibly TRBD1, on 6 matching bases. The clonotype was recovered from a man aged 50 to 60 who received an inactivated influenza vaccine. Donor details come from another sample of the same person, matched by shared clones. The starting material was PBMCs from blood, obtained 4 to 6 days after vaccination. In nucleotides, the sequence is TGTGCCAGCGGGCAGGGGCACTACGAGCAGTACTTC. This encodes CASGQGHYEQYF.